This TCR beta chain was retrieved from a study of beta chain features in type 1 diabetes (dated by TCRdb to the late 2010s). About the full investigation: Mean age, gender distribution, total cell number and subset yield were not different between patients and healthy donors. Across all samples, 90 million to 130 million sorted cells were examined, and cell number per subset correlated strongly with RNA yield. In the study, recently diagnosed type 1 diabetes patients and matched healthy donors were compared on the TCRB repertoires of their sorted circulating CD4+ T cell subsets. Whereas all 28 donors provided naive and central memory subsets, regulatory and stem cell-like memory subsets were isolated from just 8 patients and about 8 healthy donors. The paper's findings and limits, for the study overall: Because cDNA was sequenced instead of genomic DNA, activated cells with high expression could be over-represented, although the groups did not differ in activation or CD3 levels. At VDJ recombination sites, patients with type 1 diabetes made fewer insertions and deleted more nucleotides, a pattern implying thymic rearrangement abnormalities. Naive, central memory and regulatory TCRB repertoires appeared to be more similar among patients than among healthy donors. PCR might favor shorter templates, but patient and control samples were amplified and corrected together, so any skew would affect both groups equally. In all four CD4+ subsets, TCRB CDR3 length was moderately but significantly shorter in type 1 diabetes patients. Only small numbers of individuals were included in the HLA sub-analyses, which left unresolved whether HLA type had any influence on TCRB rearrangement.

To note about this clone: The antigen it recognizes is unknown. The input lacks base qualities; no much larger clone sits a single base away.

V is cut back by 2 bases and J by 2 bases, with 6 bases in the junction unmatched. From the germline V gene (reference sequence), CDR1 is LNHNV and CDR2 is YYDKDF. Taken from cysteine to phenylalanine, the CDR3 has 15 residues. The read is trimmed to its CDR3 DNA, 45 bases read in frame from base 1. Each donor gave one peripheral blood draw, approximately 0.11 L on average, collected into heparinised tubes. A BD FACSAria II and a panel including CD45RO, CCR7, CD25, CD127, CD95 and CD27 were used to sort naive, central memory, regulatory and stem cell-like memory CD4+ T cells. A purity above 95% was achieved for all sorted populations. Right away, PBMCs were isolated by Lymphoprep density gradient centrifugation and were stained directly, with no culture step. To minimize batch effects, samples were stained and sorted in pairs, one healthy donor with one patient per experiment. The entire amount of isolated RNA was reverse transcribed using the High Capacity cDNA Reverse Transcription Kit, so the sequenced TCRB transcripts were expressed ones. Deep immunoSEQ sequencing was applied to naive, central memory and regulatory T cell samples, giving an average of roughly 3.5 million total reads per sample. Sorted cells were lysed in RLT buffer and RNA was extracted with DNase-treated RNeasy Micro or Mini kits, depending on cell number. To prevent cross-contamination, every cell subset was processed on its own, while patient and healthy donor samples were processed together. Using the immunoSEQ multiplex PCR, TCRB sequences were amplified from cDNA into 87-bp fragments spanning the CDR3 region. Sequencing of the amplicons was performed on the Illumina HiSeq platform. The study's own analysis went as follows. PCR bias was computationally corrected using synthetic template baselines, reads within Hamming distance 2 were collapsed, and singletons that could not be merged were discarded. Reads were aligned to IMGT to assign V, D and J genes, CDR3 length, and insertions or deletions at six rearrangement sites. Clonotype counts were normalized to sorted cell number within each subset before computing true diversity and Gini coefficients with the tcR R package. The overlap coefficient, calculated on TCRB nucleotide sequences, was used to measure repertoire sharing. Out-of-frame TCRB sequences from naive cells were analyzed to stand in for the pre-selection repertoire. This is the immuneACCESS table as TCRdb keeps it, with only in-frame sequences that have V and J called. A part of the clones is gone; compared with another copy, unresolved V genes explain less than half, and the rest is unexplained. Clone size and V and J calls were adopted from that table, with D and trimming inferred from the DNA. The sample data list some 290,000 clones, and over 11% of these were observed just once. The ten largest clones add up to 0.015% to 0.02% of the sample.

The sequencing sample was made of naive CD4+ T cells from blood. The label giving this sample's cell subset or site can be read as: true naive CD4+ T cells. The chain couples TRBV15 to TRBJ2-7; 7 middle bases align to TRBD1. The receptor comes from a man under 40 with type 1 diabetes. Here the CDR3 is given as CATSRNRQGAYEQYF. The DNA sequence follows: TGTGCCACCAGCAGAAATCGACAGGGAGCCTACGAGCAGTACTTC.